This T cell receptor beta chain was recorded in a study of blood T cell repertoires in COVID-19. As for the study in general: COVID-19 samples collected from the United States, Italy and Spain covered acute and convalescent phases. The cDNA or gDNA used as material had been derived from T cells, B-cell-depleted T cells, or PBMCs.

How the authors handled the data: It was from reference gene primer amplification that nucleated cell counts were estimated. The protocol was immunoSEQ multiplex PCR, while the TCRdb copy is restricted to in-frame clones and leaves out a portion. For V, J and clone size, that table is used; D and trimming come from the DNA. The table shows fewer than 110,000 clones, with 70% to 90% occurring only once. Germline V gene data show CDR1 as LNHDA and CDR2 as SQIVND (reference sequence). Trimming cost V 3 bases and J 1 base, with 6 bases left between them. The CDR3 has 13 residues. The material sequenced was peripheral blood. This TCR was recovered from a man between 35 and 55 years old with active or convalescent COVID-19. The chain has TRBV19 and TRBJ1-1; no firm D call. In nucleotides, the CDR3 is TGTGCCAGTAGTATCTCAGGGAACACTGAAGCTTTCTTT. As protein: CASSISGNTEAFF.